This T cell receptor beta chain was captured by sequencing in a study of CD8 T cells in ankylosing spondylitis. This CDR3 comprises 13 residues. V was shortened by 7 bases and J by 0 bases, with 9 bases between the two germline ends. Germline V gene lookup returns CDR1 MNHNS and CDR2 SASEGT. Notes on the study in general: The clones that were linked to disease were reported to be significantly enriched in matched synovial fluid samples from ankylosing spondylitis patients. A TCR beta motif of eight or nine highly homologous variants seemed to mark ankylosing spondylitis blood. Certain motif variants had earlier been reported in reactive arthritis synovial fluid and blood.

Quantitative molecular-barcoded 5'-RACE generated the TCR beta libraries. Each CDR3 protein gets one entry after TCRdb re-called the 5' RACE reads with MiXCR. The sample lists 750,000 to 850,000 distinct CDR3 sequences, 10% to 15% occurring once. Worth noting for this clonotype: As yet, its antigen is unknown.

Specimen: blood, either unsorted or a sorted T cell fraction (not recorded which). The source of this sequence is a male donor with ankylosing spondylitis. This chain links TRBV6-1 with TRBJ1-2, with unresolved D. The DNA for the CDR3 is TGTGCCAGCATGATAAGAGCTAACTATGGCTACACCTTC. Translating it yields CASMIRANYGYTF.